This TCR beta chain was captured by sequencing in a study of blood T cell repertoires in COVID-19. Study details: Acute and convalescent COVID-19 samples came from the United States, Italy and Spain.

Profiling relied on immunoSEQ multiplex PCR, and the TCRdb table lists in-frame clones only, not all of them. The sample has 390,000 or so clones; about 86% are singletons. The ends lost 1 base at V and 9 bases at J; junction bases unmatched: 2. The CDR3 consists of 12 residues. Germline V gives CDR1 GTSNPN, CDR2 SVGIG (reference sequence). Sequencing input: PBMCs or T cells enriched from blood (not recorded which). The chain combines TRBV30 with TRBJ2-1; 8 bases are a match to TRBD1. The clonotype originates from a woman between 45 and 65 years old who had recovered from COVID-19. The CDR3 bases are TGTGCCTGGAGTGCCGGGACAGGTGAGCAGTTCTTC. Protein sequence: CAWSAGTGEQFF.